The entry that follows covers one T cell receptor beta chain sequence. TCRdb redid the calling of the 5' RACE reads with MiXCR, one entry per CDR3 protein. Of approximately 5,800 distinct CDR3 sequences in the sample, about 28% were seen once. V was clipped by 6 bases and J by 7 bases, with 18 bases between them. The CDR3 spans 14 residues. Germline loops: CDR1 MDHEN, CDR2 SYDVKM. This clonotype originated in a female donor with breast cancer. Sequenced: memory CD4+ T cells sorted from a lymph node. The subset was: memory CD4+ T cells, CD4+CD45RO+CD25-. The chain joins TRBV28 to TRBJ1-2, with D possibly TRBD1 on 6 matching bases. In DNA, the CDR3 is TGTGCCAGCAGGGTACAGGGAGATTCGAGTGGCTACACCTTC. It encodes CASRVQGDSSGYTF.